The 17 T cell receptor beta chains in this list originate from one sample, sequenced in a study of T cells in Graves' hyperthyroidism and ophthalmopathy. TCR beta CDR3 region amplification was performed from RNA transcripts. TCR CDR3 regions were first amplified by RT-PCR with HTBI primers. Each CDR3 protein is one row after TCRdb ran MiXCR on the multiplex PCR reads. The repertoire has roughly 330,000 distinct CDR3 sequences, approximately 16% of them found once; the top ten carry around 34%. The specimen sequenced was blood. The receptors shown here come from a man aged 25-45 years with Graves' hyperthyroidism.

This clonotype has ten or more counts. The chain couples TRBV20-1 to TRBJ2-5; no reliable D call. V was pared by 4 bases and J by 1 base, with 25 bases between. Germline V gene lookup returns CDR1 DFQATT and CDR2 SNEGSKA (reference sequence). This CDR3 spans 18 amino acids. CDR3 region: CSAILIDTPKGFQETQYF. The CDR3, as DNA: TGCAGTGCTATCTTAATCGACACTCCTAAAGGGTTCCAAGAGACCCAGTACTTC.

As DNA, the CDR3 is TGTGCCAGCAGCTTAAGTCTGAACACCGGGGAGCTGTTTTTT. Translated: CASSLSLNTGELFF. The rearrangement joins TRBV7-9 to TRBJ2-2; D remains ambiguous. In germline, CDR1 is SEHNR, CDR2 FQNEAQ (reference sequence). With 2 bases removed from V and 1 base from J, the gap between germline ends came to 5 bases. The CDR3 is 14 residues long.

V usage is TRBV20-1 and J usage is TRBJ2-2, with TRBD2 identical over 9 bases. The germline gives CDR1 DFQATT, CDR2 SNEGSKA (reference sequence). V was clipped by 0 bases and J by 3 bases; unmatched bases: 5. This CDR3 has 16 amino acids. This CDR3 reads CSARDPASGDTGELFF. The CDR3 nucleotides read TGCAGTGCTAGAGATCCGGCTAGCGGGGACACCGGGGAGCTGTTTTTT.

This clonotype appeared a few times. V is TRBV6-1 and J is TRBJ2-2; weak D call: TRBD2 (6 bases). Germline CDR1 and CDR2: MNHNS and SASEGT. V lost 7 bases, J lost 1 base, and 10 bases lay in between. The length of the CDR3 is 14 residues. DNA for the CDR3: TGTGCCAGCATCGGAGGGGTGAACACCGGGGAGCTGTTTTTT. Translating it yields CASIGGVNTGELFF.

In regard to this clonotype: This sequence may be a read error, since a much larger clone differs from it by one base. The CDR3 spells CASRRLTSADTQYF. The CDR3 nucleotides read TGTGCCAGCAGGCGCCTAACTAGCGCAGATACGCAGTATTTT. This chain joins TRBV11-2 and TRBJ2-3, with TRBD2 matching 7 bases. The CDR3 contains 14 residues. Unmatched junction bases numbered 7, after V lost 6 bases and J lost 4 bases. Germline CDR1 reads SGHAT; CDR2 reads FQNNGV.

This clonotype was seen many times. The V call is TRBV13, the J call TRBJ1-2; D might be TRBD1 (5 bases). The CDR3 contains 15 residues. V gave up 4 bases and J gave up 8 bases, with 20 bases separating them. CDR1 is PRHDT and CDR2 is FYEKMQ in the germline V gene (reference sequence). CDR3 amino acids: CASSSRGDRSKGYTF. The CDR3 region has the DNA TGTGCCAGCAGCTCCAGAGGGGACCGCTCCAAGGGCTACACCTTC.

This clonotype was seen a few times. The chain is built from TRBV30 and TRBJ2-2; no firm D call. The CDR3 runs 14 residues. Trimming left V 8 bases short and J 1 base short, with 14 bases between. Germline V gene sequence: CDR1 GTSNPN, CDR2 SVGIG (reference sequence). DNA for the CDR3: TGTGCCGCCCTGTGGATCGGGAACACCGGGGAGCTGTTTTTT. Protein product: CAALWIGNTGELFF. The whole variable domain, remainder taken from reference TRBV30 and TRBJ2-2, is SQTIHQWPATLVQPVGSPLSLECTVEGTSNPNLYWYRQAAGRGLQLLFYSVGIGQISSEVPQNLSASRPQDRQFILSSKKLLLSDSGFYLCAALWIGNTGELFFGEGSRLTVL.

This clonotype was counted ten times or more. V gene TRBV27 combines with J gene TRBJ2-3; possible D gene TRBD2, 7 bases. Germline V gives CDR1 MNHEY, CDR2 SMNVEV (reference sequence). The CDR3 spans 14 residues. The V and J ends lost 3 bases and 5 bases respectively, with 12 bases between them. DNA for the CDR3: TGTGCCAGCAGTTTCGGGGGAGGGGGAGATACGCAGTATTTT. This gives the protein CASSFGGGGDTQYF.

This clonotype was observed at least ten times. The chain is built from TRBV29-1 and TRBJ2-5; possible D gene TRBD1, 6 bases. The V end lost 5 bases, the J end lost 1 base, and 11 bases lay between the germline ends. Germline loops: CDR1 SQVTM, CDR2 ANQGSEA. This CDR3 spans 13 amino acids. CDR3 bases: TGCAGCGTTCGCAGGGGCTTCCAAGAGACCCAGTACTTC. Its translation is CSVRRGFQETQYF.

This clonotype appeared many times. The rearrangement joins TRBV20-1 to TRBJ2-7; D tentatively reads TRBD1 or TRBD2 (5 bases each). The CDR3 contains 12 residues. Germline CDR1 and CDR2: DFQATT and SNEGSKA (reference sequence). V was cut by 4 bases and J by 3 bases, with 10 bases left in between. This CDR3 reads CSATGTGYEQYF. The DNA for the CDR3 is TGCAGTGCTACCGGGACGGGCTACGAGCAGTACTTC.

A single count supports this clonotype. The chain recombines TRBV12-3 or TRBV12-4 with TRBJ2-3; D remains ambiguous. The ends were cut back, 7 bases at V and 5 bases at J, with 13 bases in the middle. The CDR3 is made up of 13 amino acids. CDR3 sequence: CASTRNAEDTQYF. The CDR3 nucleotides are TGTGCCAGCACCCGGAACGCGGAAGATACGCAGTATTTT.

This clonotype was recorded many times. This chain links TRBV6-4 with TRBJ2-1, with 13 bases fitting TRBD2. The ends lost 7 bases at V and 8 bases at J; junction bases unmatched: 8. From germline, CDR1 is MRHNA and CDR2 SNTAGT. This CDR3 is built from 15 residues. The CDR3 bases are TGTGCCAGCATGAGACTAGCGGGAGGTAGCGATGAGCAGTTCTTC. Protein sequence: CASMRLAGGSDEQFF.

This clonotype showed up many times. The V and J genes are TRBV13 and TRBJ1-1; TRBD1 matches 7 bases. Germline V CDR1 and CDR2: PRHDT, FYEKMQ (reference sequence). The CDR3 runs to 14 residues. The ends lost 5 bases at V and 5 bases at J; junction bases unmatched: 8. The DNA for the CDR3 is TGTGCCAGCAGCCCTCAGGGGGGGGGGACTGAAGCTTTCTTT. It yields the protein CASSPQGGGTEAFF.

This clonotype was detected a few times. The chain carries TRBV29-1 and TRBJ2-3; no reliable D call. V shed 3 bases and J shed 1 base, with 14 bases lying between them. The CDR3 sequence is 15 residues long. CDR1 is SQVTM and CDR2 is ANQGSEA in the germline V gene. CDR3 region: CSVDSSVPGTDTQYF. The CDR3 nucleotides read TGCAGCGTTGATAGTTCCGTTCCAGGCACAGATACGCAGTATTTT.

This clonotype was seen repeatedly, ten times or more. The rearrangement joins TRBV28 to TRBJ2-2; the D is unclear. CDR1 and CDR2 (germline): MDHEN, SYDVKM. V lost 8 bases, J lost 3 bases, and 10 bases lay in between. CDR3 length equals 13 residues. In DNA form, the CDR3 reads TGTGCCAGCTCCAAGTTGGACACCGGGGAGCTGTTTTTT. It is translated as CASSKLDTGELFF.

This clonotype was picked up one time. This may come from a read error, since a much larger clone is one base off. The chain uses TRBV6-1 and TRBJ1-1, with a possible D match to TRBD1 (5 bases). V shed 10 bases and J shed 4 bases, with 25 bases lying between them. Germline assignment: CDR1 MNHNS and CDR2 SASEGT. There are 16 residues in the CDR3. The CDR3, as DNA: TGTGCCACTACCCCAGTATGCAGCCGGGGGGGCACTGAAGCTTTCTTT. Translation gives CATTPVCSRGGTEAFF.

This clonotype was detected only once. A much more abundant neighbour one base away suggests this may be a read error. The chain uses TRBV5-1 and TRBJ2-3; D unresolved. The V end was cut by 3 bases, the J end by 4 bases, with 12 bases between. The CDR3 is made up of 14 amino acids. The germline CDR1 and CDR2 sequences are SGHRS and YFSETQ. CDR3 coding DNA: TGCGCCAGCAGCTCGACTGACCCCGCAGATACGCAGTATTTT. Its protein is CASSSTDPADTQYF.